A single sample is the source of the 31 T cell receptor beta chains below, sequenced in a study of shared clonotypes between healthy human individuals. Profiling relied on immunoSEQ multiplex PCR, and the TCRdb table lists in-frame clones only, not all of them. This table holds some 980,000 clones, around three quarters found once. The sample taken for sequencing was memory CD4+ T cells sorted from blood. Sample subset: CD45RA-negative fraction. The receptors stem from a man younger than 35 in good health.

The chain links TRBV5-1 to TRBJ1-4; D gene unclear. The ends were cut back, 5 bases at V and 6 bases at J, with 17 bases in the middle. The CDR3 is 15 amino acids. Germline CDR1 reads SGHRS; CDR2 reads YFSETQ. The CDR3 DNA sequence: TGCGCCAGCAGTGCTGAGGGCCTAGGGTATGAAAAACTGTTTTTT. Translating it yields CASSAEGLGYEKLFF.

This clone was seen a single time. The chain joins TRBV18 to TRBJ1-2, with TRBD1 as a possible D gene (5 bases). Germline V gene sequence: CDR1 KGHSH, CDR2 LQKENI. This CDR3 has 14 amino acids. Trimming stripped 5 bases from V and 0 bases from J, with 10 bases between. CDR3 in DNA: TGTGCCAGCTCAACGGAGGGGTCTAACTATGGCTACACCTTC. It is translated as CASSTEGSNYGYTF.

This clone came up a few times. The genes are TRBV16 and TRBJ1-2; TRBD1 might be the D (5 bases). Trimming removed 0 bases from V and 0 bases from J, with 8 bases in between. CDR3 length: 15 amino acids. The germline V gene has CDR1 KGHSY and CDR2 FQNENV. CDR3 sequence: CASSQSTVANYGYTF. CDR3 nucleotides: TGTGCCAGCAGCCAATCGACAGTAGCTAACTATGGCTACACCTTC.

This chain joins TRBV5-1 and TRBJ1-3, with D maybe TRBD1 (5 bases). The CDR3 contains 16 residues. CDR1 is SGHRS, CDR2 YFSETQ, per germline. The V and J ends lost 0 bases and 7 bases respectively, with 17 bases between them. CDR3 nucleotide sequence: TGCGCCAGCAGCTTGGATGGAGGGGCCAATAGGAACACCATATATTTT. This gives the protein CASSLDGGANRNTIYF.

The chain links TRBV6-1 to TRBJ2-2, with 8 bases lining up with TRBD1. Looked up from germline, CDR1 is MNHNS and CDR2 is SASEGT. This CDR3 is 14 amino acids long. The trim removed 6 bases at V and 3 bases at J, leaving 3 bases unmatched. CDR3 nucleotides: TGTGCCAGCAGGACAGGGGCGGACACCGGGGAGCTGTTTTTT. Its translation: CASRTGADTGELFF.

J is TRBJ2-2 and V is TRBV5-4; possibly TRBD1 for D (5 bases). Germline values: CDR1 SGHNT, CDR2 YYREEE (reference sequence). Between the trimmed V and J ends, which lost 3 bases and 7 bases, there was a span of 10 bases. CDR3 length: 13 residues. The CDR3 nucleotides read TGTGCCAGCAGCTGGCAGGGAATCGGGGAGCTGTTTTTT. This codes for CASSWQGIGELFF.

This clone was seen a handful of times. The chain is built from TRBV11-3 and TRBJ2-2; D is perhaps TRBD2 (5 bases). Trimming shortened V by 5 bases and J by 4 bases, and 17 bases separated the two germline ends. Germline V gene lookup returns CDR1 SGHNT and CDR2 YENEEA. CDR3 length: 16 residues. In DNA, the CDR3 is TGTGCCAGCAGCCCGAGCGGTTCGAAACTCACCGGGGAGCTGTTTTTT. Translation: CASSPSGSKLTGELFF.

Of note for this clone: Compared with germline, one end of the junction differs, possibly owing to a read error. This rearrangement joins TRBV7-9 to TRBJ1-1; D perhaps matches TRBD1 (6 bases). The CDR3 sequence is 11 residues long. CDR1 is SEHNR, CDR2 FQNEAQ, per germline (reference sequence). The DNA for the CDR3 is TGTGCCAGCAGAAGACAGGAGCCTGTTGACTTT. Encoded protein: CASRRQEPVDF.

This clone was picked up a small number of times. This CDR3 is also generated by other DNA sequences in the sample. This sequence joins TRBV30 and TRBJ2-1; no firm D call. Germline values: CDR1 GTSNPN, CDR2 SVGIG (reference sequence). V lost 0 bases to trimming and J lost 5 bases, with 5 bases between them. This CDR3 has 12 amino acids. The DNA of the CDR3 is TGTGCCTGGAGTGTGAAGGACAATGAGCAGTTCTTC. Translated: CAWSVKDNEQFF. The whole variable domain, remainder taken from reference TRBV30 and TRBJ2-1, is SQTIHQWPATLVQPVGSPLSLECTVEGTSNPNLYWYRQAAGRGLQLLFYSVGIGQISSEVPQNLSASRPQDRQFILSSKKLLLSDSGFYLCAWSVKDNEQFFGPGTRLTVL.

The rearrangement uses TRBV6-6 and TRBJ1-1; 9 bases are a match to TRBD1. The V and J ends lost 7 bases and 4 bases, in that order; junction bases with no gene match: 4. CDR3 length: 13 residues. The germline V gene encodes CDR1 MNHNY and CDR2 SVGAGI (reference sequence). The CDR3 loop reads CASKGQGFTEAFF. Here the CDR3 DNA reads TGTGCCAGCAAGGGACAGGGTTTCACTGAAGCTTTCTTT.

The chain has TRBV11-2 and TRBJ2-6, with D unclear. The CDR3 sequence is 13 residues long. Germline-derived CDR1 and CDR2 are SGHAT and FQNNGV. Trimming left V 1 base short and J 2 bases short, with 0 bases between. CDR3: CASSLAGANVLTF. The CDR3 DNA reads TGTGCCAGCAGCTTAGCTGGGGCCAACGTCCTGACTTTC.

This clone has at least ten counts. The chain combines TRBV6-1 with TRBJ2-3; 10 bases agree with TRBD2. The length of the CDR3 is 15 residues. Per germline, CDR1 MNHNS and CDR2 SASEGT. Trimming took 4 bases from V and 5 from J; bases not matched to a gene: 6. Here the CDR3 DNA reads TGTGCCAGCAGTGGAAGCGGGAGGGCCAAAGATACGCAGTATTTT. This sequence encodes CASSGSGRAKDTQYF.

About this clone: Other nucleotide sequences in the sample specify the same CDR3. The chain combines TRBV5-1 with TRBJ2-1; D possibly matches TRBD1 or TRBD2 (5 bases each). This CDR3 contains 15 residues. The germline CDR1 and CDR2 sequences are SGHRS and YFSETQ. Trimming cost V 0 bases and J 3 bases, with 10 bases left between them. CDR3 sequence reads: CASSLASGSYNEQFF. CDR3 nucleotides: TGCGCCAGCAGCTTGGCCTCAGGGAGCTACAATGAGCAGTTCTTC.

The V call is TRBV5-1, the J call TRBJ2-1; 8 bases are shared with TRBD2. The CDR3 length is 16 residues. Germline values: CDR1 SGHRS, CDR2 YFSETQ. The ends lost 3 bases at V and 9 bases at J; junction bases unmatched: 14. CDR3 DNA sequence: TGCGCCAGCAGCTCCGGGCGTGGGCGAAGCGGGGGTGAGCAGTTCTTC. Its translation is CASSSGRGRSGGEQFF.

The chain uses TRBV18 and TRBJ2-5; D not resolved. The germline V gene has CDR1 KGHSH and CDR2 LQKENI. Trimming took 3 bases from V and 3 from J, leaving 14 bases between them. The CDR3 has 15 amino acids. CDR3 in amino acids: CASSPYGDGKETQYF. The CDR3 bases are TGTGCCAGCTCACCCTATGGAGATGGAAAAGAGACCCAGTACTTC. The variable domain in full, with the rest retrieved from reference TRBV18 and TRBJ2-5, is NAGVMQNPRHLVRRRGQEARLRCSPMKGHSHVYWYRQLPEEGLKFMVYLQKENIIDESGMPKERFSAEFPKEGPSILRIQQVVRGDSAAYFCASSPYGDGKETQYFGPGTRLLVL.

In its sample, this clone was seen many times. Other DNA sequences in this sample translate to the same CDR3. The chain has TRBV4-1 and TRBJ1-2; 8 nucleotides line up with TRBD1. This CDR3 has 14 residues. Germline lookup yields CDR1 MGHRA and CDR2 YSYEKL. With V trimmed by 3 bases and J by 8 bases, 8 bases remained unmatched. The CDR3 DNA sequence: TGCGCCAGCAGCCACCTCCTAGGACAGGGAGGCTACACCTTC. Translation: CASSHLLGQGGYTF.

This rearrangement joins TRBV5-8 to TRBJ2-7; tentative D call: TRBD1 (7 bases). The CDR3 has 12 residues. CDR1 is SGHTS and CDR2 is YDEGEE in the germline V gene. The ends were cut back, 8 bases at V and 4 bases at J, with 13 bases in the middle. CDR3 coding DNA: TGTGCCAGTCGGAGGGACAGTTACGAGCAGTACTTC. As protein: CASRRDSYEQYF.

The chain carries TRBV5-1 and TRBJ2-3; the match to TRBD2 covers 8 bases. CDR3 length: 17 amino acids. In germline, CDR1 is SGHRS, CDR2 YFSETQ. The V and J ends lost 1 base and 0 bases, in that order; junction bases with no gene match: 7. CDR3 nucleotide sequence: TGCGCCAGCAGCTTGAGCGGGGGCCGAACTAGCACAGATACGCAGTATTTT. Protein sequence: CASSLSGGRTSTDTQYF.

In its sample, this clone was seen a few times. This rearrangement joins TRBV19 to TRBJ1-4; D gene unclear. CDR1 is LNHDA, CDR2 SQIVND, per germline (reference sequence). V was trimmed by 3 bases and J by 4 bases, leaving 9 bases between them. This CDR3 is built from 14 residues. The chain's CDR3 is CASSIGLSNEKLFF. CDR3 coding DNA: TGTGCCAGTAGTATCGGACTAAGTAATGAAAAACTGTTTTTT.

The genes are TRBV5-6 and TRBJ2-7, with D tentatively TRBD2 (6 bases). Germline values: CDR1 SGHDT, CDR2 YYEEEE. V was shortened by 2 bases and J by 6 bases, with 15 bases between the two germline ends. The CDR3 length is 14 residues. The CDR3 region has the DNA TGTGCCAGCAGCTTCGGGCCTCTAGCGACCGAGCAGTACTTC. Translation gives CASSFGPLATEQYF.

This clone was counted at least ten times. The chain uses TRBV4-1 and TRBJ2-7; TRBD1 might be the D (6 bases). The ends were cut back, 4 bases at V and 0 bases at J, with 10 bases in the middle. Germline CDR1 is MGHRA and CDR2 is YSYEKL. This CDR3 is 14 amino acids long. The CDR3 DNA reads as TGCGCCAGCAGCCCCCGGGACAACTCCTACGAGCAGTACTTC. Protein sequence: CASSPRDNSYEQYF.

This clone appeared once. This sample includes further DNA sequences coding for the same CDR3. The chain recombines TRBV6-6 with TRBJ2-7, with D hard to call. CDR1 and CDR2 (germline): MNHNY, SVGAGI (reference sequence). Trimming stripped 2 bases from V and 2 bases from J, with 7 bases between. The CDR3 spans 13 residues. CDR3 region: CASSYGRTYEQYF. The CDR3 DNA follows: TGTGCCAGCAGTTACGGTCGTACCTACGAGCAGTACTTC.

Ten or more counts support this clone. The chain couples TRBV7-9 to TRBJ1-4; TRBD1 is a possible D gene (5 bases). The CDR3 runs to 16 residues. V was cut by 5 bases and J by 5 bases, with 18 bases left in between. Germline V gene sequence: CDR1 SEHNR, CDR2 FQNEAQ (reference sequence). In nucleotides, the CDR3 is TGTGCCAGCAGCCCACAGACAGATTTCTCAAATGAAAAACTGTTTTTT. This codes for CASSPQTDFSNEKLFF.

This clone was seen only a few times. V usage is TRBV6-6 and J usage is TRBJ2-3; D might be TRBD1 or TRBD2, each matching 6 bases. This CDR3 region has 15 residues. From germline, CDR1 is MNHNY and CDR2 SVGAGI (reference sequence). The V gene lost 6 bases and the J gene lost 0 bases, with 13 bases spanning the gap. The CDR3 DNA follows: TGTGCCAGCAGCCCCGGGGGCGGTAGCACAGATACGCAGTATTTT. Translation gives CASSPGGGSTDTQYF.

The V gene is TRBV27, the J gene TRBJ2-6; possibly TRBD1 for D (5 bases). Germline assignment: CDR1 MNHEY and CDR2 SMNVEV (reference sequence). The CDR3 covers 15 residues. Trimming cost V 4 bases and J 4 bases, with 11 bases left between them. For the CDR3, the DNA is TGTGCCAGCAGTTCTCAGGGAACCGGGGCCAACGTCCTGACTTTC. It encodes CASSSQGTGANVLTF.

V and J are TRBV2 and TRBJ1-4; maybe TRBD1 (5 bases). Between the trimmed V and J ends, which lost 4 bases and 8 bases, there was a span of 11 bases. Germline V gives CDR1 SNHLY, CDR2 FYNNEI. The CDR3 contains 13 residues. CDR3 protein: CASSVREGEKLFF. CDR3 nucleotides: TGTGCCAGCAGTGTAAGGGAGGGGGAAAAACTGTTTTTT.

The chain links TRBV9 to TRBJ2-3, with D tentatively TRBD1 or TRBD2 (5 bases each). Trimming cost V 0 bases and J 5 bases, with 10 bases left between them. CDR1 and CDR2 (germline): SGDLS, YYNGEE. This CDR3 spans 14 amino acids. CDR3 in DNA: TGTGCCAGCAGCGTAGCACAGAGGGGAGATACGCAGTATTTT. This codes for CASSVAQRGDTQYF.

This chain connects TRBV11-2 to TRBJ2-5, with TRBD2 matching 10 bases. The CDR3 sequence is 15 residues long. V shed 5 bases and J 11 bases; nucleotides not matched to a gene: 14. From germline, CDR1 is SGHAT and CDR2 FQNNGV. CDR3 DNA: TGTGCCAGCAGCCCAGGGTCGCTAGCGGGAGTAAAACAGTACTTC. Translation gives CASSPGSLAGVKQYF.

The genes are TRBV11-2 and TRBJ1-6, with TRBD1 matching over 9 bases. The CDR3 spans 13 residues. CDR1 is SGHAT, CDR2 FQNNGV, per germline. V gave up 6 bases and J gave up 11 bases; unmatched junction bases: 5. The CDR3 spells CASRGQGETPLHF. CDR3 DNA sequence: TGTGCCAGCAGGGGACAGGGTGAGACACCCCTCCACTTT.

The chain links TRBV19 to TRBJ1-5; D possibly corresponds to TRBD1 (6 bases). The CDR3 spans 15 residues. V lost 1 base and J lost 6, with 13 bases in between. The germline gives CDR1 LNHDA, CDR2 SQIVND (reference sequence). This chain's CDR3 is CASSIGGGLGQPQHF. In DNA, the CDR3 is TGTGCCAGTAGTATAGGCGGGGGGCTCGGTCAGCCCCAGCATTTT.

The V and J genes are TRBV7-8 and TRBJ1-2, with TRBD1 matching over 7 bases. The CDR3 is 13 residues long. V lost 1 base and J lost 8; bases outside the gene matches: 4. The germline gives CDR1 SGHVS, CDR2 FQNEAQ. The CDR3 loop is CASSLDRGKGYTF. CDR3 DNA sequence: TGTGCCAGCAGCTTAGACAGGGGAAAAGGCTACACCTTC.